This T cell receptor beta chain originates from a study of cytotoxic CD8 clonotypes in ibrutinib-treated CLL. Overall study findings and caveats: Clonality went up at ibrutinib response and then declined back toward baseline at progression. Under treatment, the uncommon public clonotypes either contracted or remained stable.

Here immunoSEQ multiplex PCR was the method, and the copy in TCRdb shows in-frame clones only, minus some. The sample carries about 310,000 clones, roughly 80% recorded once. This clone was observed once. Its antigen is unidentified. Genomic DNA in an amount of approximately 2.2 micrograms was extracted from cryopreserved PBMCs and used for the preparation of TCR beta libraries. With 3 bases removed from V and 2 bases from J, the gap between germline ends came to 17 bases. This CDR3 is 17 amino acids long. Germline loops: CDR1 LNHDA, CDR2 SQIVND (reference sequence). The sample was PBMCs, taken before ibrutinib treatment. This receptor was identified in a human donor with chronic lymphocytic leukemia. The chain uses TRBV19 and TRBJ2-4, with D hard to call. The CDR3 DNA reads TGTGCCAGTAGTATTGCGCACCTTTCTTTGTCCAAAAACATTCAGTACTTC. Its translation: CASSIAHLSLSKNIQYF.